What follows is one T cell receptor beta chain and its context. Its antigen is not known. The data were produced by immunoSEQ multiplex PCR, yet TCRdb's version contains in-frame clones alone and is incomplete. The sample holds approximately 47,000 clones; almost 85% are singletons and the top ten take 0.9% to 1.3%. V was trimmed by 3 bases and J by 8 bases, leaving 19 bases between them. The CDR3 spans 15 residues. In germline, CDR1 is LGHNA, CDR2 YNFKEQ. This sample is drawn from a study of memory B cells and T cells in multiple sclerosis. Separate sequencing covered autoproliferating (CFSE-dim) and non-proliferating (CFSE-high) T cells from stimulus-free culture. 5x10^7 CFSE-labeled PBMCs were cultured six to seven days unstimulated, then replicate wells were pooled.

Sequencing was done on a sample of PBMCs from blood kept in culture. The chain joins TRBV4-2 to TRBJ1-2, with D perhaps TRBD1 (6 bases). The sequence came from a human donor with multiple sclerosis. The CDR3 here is CASSHPRRGGWGYTF. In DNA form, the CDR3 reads TGTGCCAGCAGCCATCCCCGAAGGGGGGGCTGGGGCTACACCTTC.